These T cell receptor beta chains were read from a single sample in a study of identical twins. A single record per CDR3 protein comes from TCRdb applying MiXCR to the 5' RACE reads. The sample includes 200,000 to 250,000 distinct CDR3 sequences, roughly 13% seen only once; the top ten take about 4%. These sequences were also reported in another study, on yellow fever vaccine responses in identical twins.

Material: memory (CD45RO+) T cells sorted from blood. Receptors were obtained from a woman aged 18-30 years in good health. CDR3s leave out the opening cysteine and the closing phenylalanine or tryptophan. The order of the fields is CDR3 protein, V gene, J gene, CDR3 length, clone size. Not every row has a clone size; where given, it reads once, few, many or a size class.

ASSLIPGNEQF	TRBV5-1	TRBJ2-1	11	-
ASSAGRSNGYT	TRBV9	TRBJ1-2	11	few
ASRLSGQNTEAF	TRBV2	TRBJ1-1	12	few
ASSYHRTSGTDTQY	TRBV6-2/TRBV6-3	TRBJ2-3	14	few
ASSLEGSSLYRQY	TRBV7-2	TRBJ2-7	13	few
ASSLGAAGGPDTQY	TRBV7-6	TRBJ2-3	14	-
STLLARTYNEQF	TRBV20-1	TRBJ2-1	12	few
ASSGGTNNEQF	TRBV5-6	TRBJ2-1	11	few
ASSEDPYRDRGYNEQF	TRBV6-1	TRBJ2-1	16	-
ASSLTSGNTEAF	TRBV3-1	TRBJ1-1	12	few
ASSQDSRGGVGGYT	TRBV4-2	TRBJ1-2	14	many
AIRTSGQVIEQY	TRBV10-3	TRBJ2-7	12	-
ASSYSDSPEGIY	TRBV6-5	TRBJ2-7	12	few
ASSLDGQGNQPQR	TRBV5-1	TRBJ1-5	13	few
ASSDGTGGTDTQY	TRBV6-4	TRBJ2-3	13	many
AISARQENQPQH	TRBV10-3	TRBJ1-5	12	many
ASSLLQGLPYNEQF	TRBV11-2	TRBJ2-1	14	few
ASSLRPPALTDTQY	TRBV28	TRBJ2-3	14	few